Below are 19 T cell receptor beta chains sequenced from a single sample in a study of blood T cell repertoires in COVID-19 (dated by TCRdb to the early 2020s). Libraries were made using the immunoSEQ multiplex PCR assay. The source is immuneACCESS, and TCRdb retained only in-frame sequences with V and J called. Part of the clones is not carried over; for the studies checked, unresolved V genes explain less than half of this, and the remainder is unexplained. Here the sample has approximately 140,000 clones; 79% occur a single time. In total, the top ten clones hold approximately 4% of the sample. Sequencing used peripheral blood. Receptors were obtained from a man aged 55 to 70 with acute or convalescent COVID-19.

This chain connects TRBV27 to TRBJ1-6, with TRBD1 matching over 9 bases. This CDR3 is 18 amino acids long. Germline-derived CDR1 and CDR2 are MNHEY and SMNVEV (reference sequence). Germline trimming cut 2 bases from V and 13 bases from J; bases unmatched to any gene: 18. CDR3 DNA sequence: TGTGCCAGCAGTTTAAGGCCTCCCACCGGGACAGGGCCCTCCCCCCTCCACTTT. Protein sequence: CASSLRPPTGTGPSPLHF.

The chain is built from TRBV7-9 and TRBJ2-5, with D perhaps TRBD2 (5 bases). This CDR3 contains 14 residues. Trimming took off 7 bases at V and 0 bases at J, with 12 bases between the two ends. The germline V gene encodes CDR1 SEHNR and CDR2 FQNEAQ (reference sequence). DNA for the CDR3: TGTGCCAGCACTCCTGTAGCGTACCAAGAGACCCAGTACTTC. Translation: CASTPVAYQETQYF.

In this sample, this clone turned up once. This chain uses TRBV5-1 with TRBJ2-2; D not resolved. The CDR3 loop spans 16 amino acids. Trimming took off 1 base at V and 0 bases at J, with 10 bases between the two ends. CDR1 and CDR2 from the germline V gene are SGHRS and YFSETQ. CDR3 DNA: TGCGCCAGCAGCTTGCCACAGCCAACGAACACCGGGGAGCTGTTTTTT. It yields the protein CASSLPQPTNTGELFF.

Comment on this clone: The same CDR3 arises from other DNA sequences in this sample as well. The chain joins TRBV6-6 to TRBJ1-1; D may be TRBD1 (5 bases). V was pared by 6 bases and J by 4 bases, with 9 bases between. The CDR3 loop spans 12 amino acids. Per the germline V gene, CDR1 is MNHNY and CDR2 is SVGAGI (reference sequence). The CDR3 loop reads CASSPGGTEAFF. Here the CDR3 DNA reads TGTGCCAGCAGCCCGGGGGGCACTGAAGCTTTCTTT.

The chain employs TRBV3-1 (or the pseudogene TRBV3-2) and TRBJ2-7; TRBD1 might be the D (6 bases). Trimming took 6 bases from V and 3 from J, leaving 18 bases between them. Germline V gene lookup returns CDR1 LGHDT and CDR2 YNNKEL (reference sequence). The CDR3 extends over 15 amino acids. The DNA for the CDR3 is TGTGCCAGCAGTCCCACCGGGACAAGGAGCTACGAGCAGTACTTC. Translated: CASSPTGTRSYEQYF.

This sequence joins TRBV9 and TRBJ2-2; TRBD2 matches 7 bases. The CDR3 length is 15 residues. Germline V lookup: CDR1 SGDLS, CDR2 YYNGEE. After removal of 4 bases from V and 4 bases from J, the junction contained 7 bases not matched to a gene. The CDR3 loop is CASSSQRDGTGELFF. CDR3 coding DNA: TGTGCCAGCAGCTCCCAGCGGGATGGCACCGGGGAGCTGTTTTTT. The full variable domain, with the rest looked up from reference TRBV9 and TRBJ2-2, is DSGVTQTPKHLITATGQRVTLRCSPRSGDLSVYWYQQSLDQGLQFLIQYYNGEERAKGNILERFSAQQFPDLHSELNLSSLELGDSALYFCASSSQRDGTGELFFGEGSRLTVL.

The V gene is TRBV7-3, the J gene TRBJ2-1; TRBD1 matches 7 bases. The CDR3 is 13 amino acids. Germline values: CDR1 SGHTA, CDR2 FQGTGA. After removal of 6 bases from V and 6 bases from J, the junction contained 5 bases not matched to a gene. The CDR3 sequence is CASSHTGVNEQFF. CDR3 DNA: TGTGCCAGCAGTCACACAGGGGTCAATGAGCAGTTCTTC. Drawing the rest from reference TRBV7-3 and TRBJ2-1, the complete variable domain is GAGVSQTPSNKVTEKGKYVELRCDPISGHTALYWYRQSLGQGPEFLIYFQGTGAADDSGLPNDRFFAVRPEGSVSTLKIQRTERGDSAVYLCASSHTGVNEQFFGPGTRLTVL.

The V and J genes are TRBV2 and TRBJ1-6, with unresolved D. The V and J ends lost 4 bases and 11 bases respectively, with 12 bases between them. Germline CDR1 is SNHLY and CDR2 is FYNNEI. This CDR3 spans 13 amino acids. Written as DNA, the CDR3 is TGTGCCAGCAGTGGAGGAGGGAGGACACCCCTCCACTTT. Protein product: CASSGGGRTPLHF.

This sequence joins TRBV9 and TRBJ1-6; weak D call: TRBD1 (6 bases). Germline values: CDR1 SGDLS, CDR2 YYNGEE. Trimming removed 3 bases at V and 10 bases at J, with 14 bases between. The CDR3 spans 14 residues. The CDR3 DNA is TGTGCCAGCAGCGGAGGGGGAGGGTACTCACCCCTCCACTTT. It codes for CASSGGGGYSPLHF.

The chain links TRBV6-5 to TRBJ1-6, with TRBD1 matching over 8 bases. Germline V gene data show CDR1 as MNHEY and CDR2 as SVGAGI. Losses at the gene ends were 5 bases for V and 7 bases for J; bases not matched to a gene: 7. The CDR3 extends over 15 amino acids. The CDR3 protein is CASSPPTGGNSPLHF. CDR3 bases: TGTGCCAGCAGTCCGCCCACAGGGGGAAATTCACCCCTCCACTTT.

The chain has TRBV11-2 and TRBJ1-2; D might be TRBD1 (5 bases). Germline V gene lookup returns CDR1 SGHAT and CDR2 FQNNGV. The CDR3 is 13 residues long. V was trimmed by 3 bases and J by 7 bases, leaving 12 bases between them. The CDR3 coding sequence is TGTGCCAGCAGCTTCCAGGGTCTGGGTGGCTACACCTTC. Residues: CASSFQGLGGYTF.

This rearrangement joins TRBV7-3 to TRBJ2-7, with 7 bases matching TRBD1. Germline V gene sequence: CDR1 SGHTA, CDR2 FQGTGA. The V and J ends lost 2 bases and 7 bases, in that order; junction bases with no gene match: 5. This CDR3 has 13 residues. The CDR3 sequence: CASSLHAGGEQYF. The DNA of the CDR3 is TGTGCCAGCAGCTTACACGCAGGGGGAGAGCAGTACTTC.

This chain links TRBV3-1 (or the pseudogene TRBV3-2) with TRBJ1-2, with 10 nucleotides matching TRBD1. The CDR3 contains 15 residues. The J segment lost 1 base and the V segment lost 4 bases, leaving 3 bases of the junction unmatched. Germline V lookup: CDR1 LGHDT, CDR2 YNNKEL (reference sequence). The CDR3 loop is CASSLGTGDNYGYTF. The DNA of the CDR3 is TGTGCCAGCAGCCTTGGGACAGGGGATAACTATGGCTACACCTTC.

The chain employs TRBV11-2 and TRBJ2-5, with unresolved D. The V end lost 1 base, the J end lost 5 bases, and 14 bases lay between the germline ends. The germline V gene has CDR1 SGHAT and CDR2 FQNNGV. CDR3 length equals 15 residues. The CDR3 DNA reads as TGTGCCAGCAGCTTAGGGTCTCTAGTGGAGGAGACCCAGTACTTC. Residues: CASSLGSLVEETQYF.

The rearrangement links TRBV12-3 or TRBV12-4 to TRBJ2-3; 8 bases agree with TRBD1. With V trimmed by 6 bases and J by 6 bases, 5 bases remained unmatched. The CDR3 has 13 amino acids. DNA for the CDR3: TGTGCCAGCAGGCAGGGGGCGGATGATACGCAGTATTTT. Its protein product is CASRQGADDTQYF.

The chain is built from TRBV19 and TRBJ2-3; D is unresolved. Germline V gene data show CDR1 as LNHDA and CDR2 as SQIVND (reference sequence). The CDR3 covers 15 residues. V was trimmed by 0 bases and J by 2 bases, leaving 9 bases between them. The CDR3 nucleotides are TGTGCCAGTAGTATAGATAGGAGTTCCACAGATACGCAGTATTTT. Translation gives CASSIDRSSTDTQYF.

The V and J genes are TRBV6-2 or TRBV6-3 and TRBJ1-2, with TRBD1 matching 8 bases. With V trimmed by 2 bases and J by 6 bases, 8 bases remained unmatched. This CDR3 region has 15 residues. CDR1 is MNHEY, CDR2 SVGEGT, per germline. The CDR3: CASSYPPTQGDGYTF. DNA of the CDR3: TGTGCCAGCAGTTACCCCCCCACACAGGGGGATGGCTACACCTTC.

The count of this clone is one. This chain joins TRBV5-1 and TRBJ2-6; TRBD1 might be the D (5 bases). CDR3 length: 17 residues. Germline V gene lookup returns CDR1 SGHRS and CDR2 YFSETQ. V was shortened by 0 bases and J by 4 bases, with 14 bases between the two germline ends. The DNA for the CDR3 is TGCGCCAGCAGCTTGGGAAGCGCAGGGTTCGGGGCCAACGTCCTGACTTTC. Amino acid sequence: CASSLGSAGFGANVLTF.

This chain links TRBV19 with TRBJ2-1; tentative D call: TRBD2 (6 bases). This CDR3 is built from 11 residues. Germline V lookup: CDR1 LNHDA, CDR2 SQIVND (reference sequence). Trimming removed 11 bases at V and 10 bases at J, with 15 bases between. CDR3 residues: CAWTPRGEQFF. The CDR3 coding sequence is TGTGCCTGGACTCCCCGGGGGGAGCAGTTCTTC.